Given below is one T cell receptor beta chain in context. The target of this receptor is not known. No base-level quality is on record; no much larger clone is a single base apart. The germline V gene encodes CDR1 SGDLS and CDR2 YYNGEE. CDR3 length: 18 amino acids, cysteine to phenylalanine. Here the CDR3 DNA is all that survives: 54 bases in frame from base 1. The germline V end is reduced by 2 bases and the J end by 6 bases; junction bases left unmatched: 10. This sample was taken from a study of T cell repertoires in cytomegalovirus infection (dated by TCRdb to the late 2010s). Some background on the complete study: Donor HLA type was relevant to the analysis, because carriage of CMV infection together with the matching HLA type was indicated by public TCR beta signatures. The paper as a whole reports these results and caveats: In both this cohort and an independent roughly 350-donor cohort, the cumulative frequency of public TCR beta family members distinguished carriers of CMV infection plus the relevant HLA type. The ex vivo response was dominated by HLA-C-restricted CMV-specific TCR beta clonotypes, and the single most frequent clonotype in two of eight donors was supplied by these HLA-C-restricted clonotypes.

Data came from an Illumina HiSeq 1500. The public reads were reprocessed in TCRdb via fastp at Q25 and MiXCR, keeping in-frame beta chains. Merged by CDR3 protein, the rows form single entries marked with the most common genes and DNA. The sample contains fewer than 550,000 distinct CDR3 sequences, about 15% of them found a single time. The top ten constitute 20% to 30% of the sample. This clonotype originated in a human donor in good health (CMV status not recorded). Some clones in this sample may be carry-over from other donors' samples. The V and J segments used are TRBV9 and TRBJ2-1, with 14 bases in between that match TRBD2. The source material was CD8+ T cells from PBMCs. The CDR3 corresponds to CASSVSPFGLAGGNEQFF. The DNA sequence reads TGTGCCAGCAGCGTCTCTCCGTTTGGACTAGCGGGGGGCAATGAGCAGTTCTTC. Where the CDR3 stops, the reference TRBV9 and TRBJ2-1 genes take over; the full variable domain is DSGVTQTPKHLITATGQRVTLRCSPRSGDLSVYWYQQSLDQGLQFLIQYYNGEERAKGNILERFSAQQFPDLHSELNLSSLELGDSALYFCASSVSPFGLAGGNEQFFGPGTRLTVL.